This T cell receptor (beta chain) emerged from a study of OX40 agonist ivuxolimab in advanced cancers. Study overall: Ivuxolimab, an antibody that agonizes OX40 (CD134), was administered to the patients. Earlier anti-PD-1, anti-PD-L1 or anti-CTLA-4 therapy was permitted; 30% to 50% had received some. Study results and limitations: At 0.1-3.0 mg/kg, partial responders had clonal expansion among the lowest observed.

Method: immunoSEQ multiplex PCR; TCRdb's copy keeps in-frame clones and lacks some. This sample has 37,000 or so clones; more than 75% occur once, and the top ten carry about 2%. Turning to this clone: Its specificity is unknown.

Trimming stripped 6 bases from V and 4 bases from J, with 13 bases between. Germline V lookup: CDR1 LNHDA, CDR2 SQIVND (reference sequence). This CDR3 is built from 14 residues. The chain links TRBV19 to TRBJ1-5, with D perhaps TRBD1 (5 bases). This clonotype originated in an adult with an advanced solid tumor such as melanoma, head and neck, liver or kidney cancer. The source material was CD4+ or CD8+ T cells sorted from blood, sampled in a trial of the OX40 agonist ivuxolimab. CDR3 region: CASRRGVENQPQHF. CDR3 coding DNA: TGTGCCAGTAGAAGAGGGGTAGAGAATCAGCCCCAGCATTTT. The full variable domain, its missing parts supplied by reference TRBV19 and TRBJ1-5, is DGGITQSPKYLFRKEGQNVTLSCEQNLNHDAMYWYRQDPGQGLRLIYYSQIVNDFQKGDIAEGYSVSREKKESFPLTVTSAQKNPTAFYLCASRRGVENQPQHFGDGTRLSIL.